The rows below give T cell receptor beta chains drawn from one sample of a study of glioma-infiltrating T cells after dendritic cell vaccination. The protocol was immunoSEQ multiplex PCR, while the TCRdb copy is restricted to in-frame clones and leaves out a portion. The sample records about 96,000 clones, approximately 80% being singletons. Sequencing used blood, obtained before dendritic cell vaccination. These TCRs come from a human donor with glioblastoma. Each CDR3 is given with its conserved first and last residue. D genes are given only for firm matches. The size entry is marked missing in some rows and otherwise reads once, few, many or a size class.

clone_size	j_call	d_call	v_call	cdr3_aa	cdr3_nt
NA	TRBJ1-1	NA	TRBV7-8	CASSWGIYTEAFF	TGTGCCAGCAGCTGGGGCATATACACTGAAGCTTTCTTT
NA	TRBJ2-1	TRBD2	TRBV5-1	CASSFAGGPNEQFF	TGCGCCAGCAGCTTTGCGGGGGGGCCAAATGAGCAGTTCTTC
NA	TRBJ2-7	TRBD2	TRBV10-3	CAISAGTSGGSEQYF	TGTGCCATCAGTGCCGGGACTAGCGGGGGGTCGGAGCAGTACTTC
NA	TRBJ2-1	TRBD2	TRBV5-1	CASRGSGRADNEQFF	TGCGCCAGCAGGGGGAGCGGGAGGGCCGACAATGAGCAGTTCTTC
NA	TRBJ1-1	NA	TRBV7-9	CASSPGTNEAFF	TGTGCCAGCAGCCCCGGGACAAATGAAGCTTTCTTT
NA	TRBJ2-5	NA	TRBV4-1	CASSRGDQETQYF	TGCGCCAGCAGCCGGGGGGATCAAGAGACCCAGTACTTC
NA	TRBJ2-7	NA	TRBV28	CASSWLALSYEQYF	TGTGCCAGCAGTTGGTTGGCCTTATCGTACGAGCAGTACTTC
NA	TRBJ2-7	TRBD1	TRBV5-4	CASSLNRGRNEQYF	TGTGCCAGCAGCTTAAACAGGGGGCGGAACGAGCAGTACTTC
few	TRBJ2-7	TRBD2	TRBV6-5	CASSYWGGEQYF	TGTGCCAGCAGTTACTGGGGGGGAGAGCAGTACTTC
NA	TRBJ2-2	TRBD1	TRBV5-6	CASSFPGGSGELFF	TGTGCCAGCAGCTTTCCAGGGGGCAGCGGGGAGCTGTTTTTT
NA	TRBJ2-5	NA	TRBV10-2	CASSGQRETQYF	TGCGCCAGCAGTGGACAAAGAGAGACCCAGTACTTC
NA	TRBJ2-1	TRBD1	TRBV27	CASSSGQGISNEQFF	TGTGCCAGCAGTTCGGGACAGGGAATAAGCAATGAGCAGTTCTTC
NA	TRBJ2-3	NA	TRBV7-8	CASSLVFRSDTQYF	TGTGCCAGCAGCTTAGTTTTTCGTAGCGATACGCAGTATTTT
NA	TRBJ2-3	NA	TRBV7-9	CASSLRSAYSTDTQYF	TGTGCCAGCAGCTTGAGGTCGGCCTATAGCACAGATACGCAGTATTTT
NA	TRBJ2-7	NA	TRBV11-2	CASSPQPLALYEQYF	TGTGCCAGCAGCCCCCAACCCCTAGCGCTCTACGAGCAGTACTTC
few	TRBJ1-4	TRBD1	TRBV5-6	CASSFRQGVTNEKLFF	TGTGCCAGCAGCTTTCGACAGGGTGTAACTAATGAAAAACTGTTTTTT
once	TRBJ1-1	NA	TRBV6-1	CASRESGVNTEAFF	TGTGCCAGCAGAGAATCCGGGGTGAACACTGAAGCTTTCTTT
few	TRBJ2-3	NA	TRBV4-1	CASSQPSTDTQYF	TGCGCCAGCAGCCAACCAAGCACAGATACGCAGTATTTT
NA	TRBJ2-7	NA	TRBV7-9	CASSLVGGYEQYF	TGTGCCAGCAGCTTAGTGGGGGGCTACGAGCAGTACTTC
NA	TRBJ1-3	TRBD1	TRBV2	CASRWTGQGNTIYF	TGTGCCAGCAGGTGGACAGGGCAAGGAAACACCATATATTTT
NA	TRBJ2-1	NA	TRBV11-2	CASSLVLVYSYNEQFF	TGTGCCAGCAGCTTAGTTCTCGTCTATTCCTACAATGAGCAGTTCTTC
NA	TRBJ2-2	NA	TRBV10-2	CASRDRGAGPGELFF	TGCGCCAGCCGTGACAGGGGAGCGGGGCCCGGGGAGCTGTTTTTT
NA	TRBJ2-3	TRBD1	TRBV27	CASSWDRASSTDTQYF	TGTGCCAGCAGTTGGGACAGGGCCTCAAGCACAGATACGCAGTATTTT
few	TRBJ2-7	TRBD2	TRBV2	CASSEGRGGPYEQYF	TGTGCCAGCAGTGAAGGTCGGGGGGGCCCCTACGAGCAGTACTTC
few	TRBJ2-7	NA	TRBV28	CASSLHRQEANEQYF	TGTGCCAGCAGTTTGCACCGACAGGAGGCCAACGAGCAGTACTTC
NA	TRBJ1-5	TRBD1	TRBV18	CASSPGQGNSNQPQHF	TGTGCCAGCTCACCCGGACAGGGGAATAGCAATCAGCCCCAGCATTTT
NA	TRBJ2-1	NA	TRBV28	CASSFAPGQRNNEQFF	TGTGCCAGCAGTTTCGCACCGGGACAACGGAACAATGAGCAGTTCTTC
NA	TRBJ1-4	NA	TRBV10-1	CASSRQANEKLFF	TGCGCCAGCAGTAGACAGGCAAATGAAAAACTGTTTTTT
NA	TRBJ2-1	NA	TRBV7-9	CASSLDRKYDNEQFF	TGTGCCAGCAGCTTGGACAGAAAATATGACAATGAGCAGTTCTTC
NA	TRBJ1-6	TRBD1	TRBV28	CASSPGQGGSPLHF	TGTGCCAGCAGCCCCGGACAGGGCGGATCACCCCTCCACTTT
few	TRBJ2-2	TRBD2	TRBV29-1	CSVAAGGNTGELFF	TGCAGCGTGGCCGCGGGGGGAAACACCGGGGAGCTGTTTTTT
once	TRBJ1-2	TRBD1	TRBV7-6	CASSLGQGRGYTF	TGTGCCAGCAGCTTAGGACAGGGGAGAGGCTACACCTTC
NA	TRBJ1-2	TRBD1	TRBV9	CASSASGQSYGYTF	TGTGCCAGCAGCGCGTCGGGACAGTCATATGGCTACACCTTC
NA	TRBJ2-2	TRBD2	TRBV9	CASSAFLAGFTGELFF	TGTGCCAGCAGCGCCTTTCTAGCGGGGTTCACCGGGGAGCTGTTTTTT
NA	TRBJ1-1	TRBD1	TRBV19	CASSITGGQGNTEAFF	TGTGCCAGTTCGATCACAGGGGGCCAGGGGAACACTGAAGCTTTCTTT
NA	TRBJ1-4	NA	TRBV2	CASSDLEATNEKLFF	TGTGCCAGCAGTGATTTGGAGGCAACTAATGAAAAACTGTTTTTT
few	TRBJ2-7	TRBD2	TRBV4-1	CASSRLAGSHEQYF	TGCGCCAGCAGCCGACTAGCGGGTTCACACGAGCAGTACTTC
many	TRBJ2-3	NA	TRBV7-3	CASSSNDLGEADTQYF	TGTGCCAGCAGCTCTAACGACCTTGGGGAGGCAGATACGCAGTATTTT
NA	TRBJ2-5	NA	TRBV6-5	CASSPQGYETQYF	TGTGCCAGCAGTCCACAGGGCTACGAGACCCAGTACTTC
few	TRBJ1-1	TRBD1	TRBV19	CASSGTALATEAFF	TGTGCCAGTAGCGGGACAGCTCTAGCAACTGAAGCTTTCTTT
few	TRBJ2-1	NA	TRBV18	CASSPFTGSSYNEQFF	TGTGCCAGCTCACCATTCACAGGGAGCTCCTACAATGAGCAGTTCTTC
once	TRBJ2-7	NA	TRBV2	CASSEAGVSFRDEQYF	TGTGCCAGCAGTGAAGCGGGAGTTTCCTTTAGGGACGAGCAGTACTTC
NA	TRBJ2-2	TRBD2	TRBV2	CASRRGGTGELFF	TGTGCCAGCAGGCGGGGGGGAACCGGGGAGCTGTTTTTT
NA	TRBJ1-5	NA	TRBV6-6	CASRDFDTQHF	TGTGCCAGCCGGGACTTCGATACCCAGCATTTT
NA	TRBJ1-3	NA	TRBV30	CAWTSMAGVGSSGNTIYF	TGTGCCTGGACATCCATGGCAGGGGTCGGAAGCTCTGGAAACACCATATATTTT
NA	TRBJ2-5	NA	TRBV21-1	CASFSPGIGPEETQYF	TGTGCCAGCTTTAGCCCAGGGATCGGTCCCGAAGAGACCCAGTACTTC
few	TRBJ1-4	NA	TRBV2	CASSNRATNEKLFF	TGTGCCAGCAGTAACAGAGCAACTAATGAAAAACTGTTTTTT
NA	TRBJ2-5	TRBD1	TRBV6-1	CASRGGTGAWETQYF	TGTGCCAGCAGGGGGGGGACAGGGGCTTGGGAGACCCAGTACTTC
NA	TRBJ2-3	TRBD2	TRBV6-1	CASRREMGTDTQYF	TGTGCCAGCAGGCGGGAGATGGGCACAGATACGCAGTATTTT
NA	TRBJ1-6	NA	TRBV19	CASTPGVFYSPLHF	TGTGCCAGTACTCCAGGGGTGTTCTACTCACCCCTCCACTTT
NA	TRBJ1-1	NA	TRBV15	CATGWTDKNTEAFF	TGTGCCACCGGGTGGACAGACAAGAACACTGAAGCTTTCTTT
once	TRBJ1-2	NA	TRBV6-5	CASSYSTGEKTF	TGTGCCAGCAGTTACTCAACGGGGGAGAAAACCTTC
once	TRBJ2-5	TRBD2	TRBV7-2	CASSLVASGGADLETQYF	TGTGCCAGCAGCTTGGTAGCTAGCGGGGGTGCCGATTTGGAGACCCAGTACTTC
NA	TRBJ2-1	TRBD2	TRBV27	CASRLRDYTDNEQFF	TGTGCCAGCAGGCTAAGGGACTATACTGACAATGAGCAGTTCTTC
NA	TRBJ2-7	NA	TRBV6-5	CASSYMEADNYEQYF	TGTGCCAGCAGTTACATGGAAGCGGATAACTACGAGCAGTACTTC
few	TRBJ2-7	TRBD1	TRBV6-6	CASRPGTGATYEQYF	TGTGCCAGCAGGCCCGGGACAGGGGCGACCTACGAGCAGTACTTC
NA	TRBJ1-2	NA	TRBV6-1	CASSANFYGYTF	TGTGCCAGCAGTGCCAACTTCTATGGCTACACCTTC